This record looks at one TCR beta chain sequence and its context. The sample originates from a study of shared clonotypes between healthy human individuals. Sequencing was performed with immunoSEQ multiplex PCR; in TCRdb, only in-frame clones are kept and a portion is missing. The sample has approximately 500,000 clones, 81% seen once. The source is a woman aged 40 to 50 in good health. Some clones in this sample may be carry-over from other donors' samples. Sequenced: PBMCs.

CDR3 amino acids: CASSSQETQYF. The CDR3 nucleotides are TGTGCCAGCAGCAGTCAAGAGACCCAGTACTTC. This chain joins TRBV21-1 and TRBJ2-5. TRBV21-1 is annotated as a pseudogene. This CDR3 spans 11 amino acids.